This TCR beta chain was found in a study of Ad26.COV2.S vaccination and SARS-CoV-2 variants. Treatment specified: around 19 received Ad26.COV2.S at low or high dose, single or two shots; a few received placebo; per-sample allocation not given. Collection of samples fell on day 63 after the first vaccine or placebo injection. The table came from immunoSEQ multiplex PCR; TCRdb's copy has only in-frame clones and leaves some out. The table lists 400,000 to 450,000 clones, 90% of them singletons. Germline CDR1 SGDLS, CDR2 YYNGEE. V was shortened by 0 bases and J by 9 bases, with 15 bases between the two germline ends. The CDR3 sequence is 14 residues long.

This specimen was peripheral blood, taken in a trial of Ad26.COV2.S vaccine versus placebo. This chain joins TRBV9 and TRBJ2-5; D gene unclear. The TCR was taken from a person aged 18-65 years who received the Ad26.COV2.S COVID-19 vaccine or a placebo. The CDR3 here is CASSVGNGPDAQYF. The CDR3 DNA follows: TGTGCCAGCAGCGTAGGTAACGGACCCGATGCCCAGTACTTC.